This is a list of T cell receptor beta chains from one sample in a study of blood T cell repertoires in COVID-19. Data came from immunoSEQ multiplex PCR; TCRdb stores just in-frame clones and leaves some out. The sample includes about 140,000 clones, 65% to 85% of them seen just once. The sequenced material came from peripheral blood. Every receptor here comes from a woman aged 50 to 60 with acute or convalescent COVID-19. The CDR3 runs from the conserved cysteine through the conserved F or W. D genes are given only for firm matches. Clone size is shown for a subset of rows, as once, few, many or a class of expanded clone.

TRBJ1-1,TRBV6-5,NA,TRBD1,TGTGCCAGCAGCCCACAGGGGGCGTTAAACACTGAAGCTTTCTTT,CASSPQGALNTEAFF
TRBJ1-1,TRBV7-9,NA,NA,TGTGCCAGCAGTTCCGGCGGGGGGGAAATGAACACTGAAGCTTTCTTT,CASSSGGGEMNTEAFF
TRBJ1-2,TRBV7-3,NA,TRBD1,TGTGCCAGCAGCTTATCAGGGGGGAATGGCTACACCTTC,CASSLSGGNGYTF
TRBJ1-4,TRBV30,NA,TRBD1,TGTGCCCTCAGACAGGGTTGGGAAAAACTGTTTTTT,CALRQGWEKLFF
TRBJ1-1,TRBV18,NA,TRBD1,TGTGCCAGCTCATCGGGACAGGGGAATACTGAAGCTTTCTTT,CASSSGQGNTEAFF
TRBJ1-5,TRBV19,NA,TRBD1,TGTGCCAGTAGTAAAACGGACAGGGTGGGCGGCCAGCCCCAGCATTTT,CASSKTDRVGGQPQHF
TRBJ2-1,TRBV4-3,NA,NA,TGCGCCAGCAGCCAAGAAACAAACTGGGCCAGCCCCAATGAGCAGTTCTTC,CASSQETNWASPNEQFF
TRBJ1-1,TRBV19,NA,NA,TGTGCCAGTACCCCGGGACACTTTAACACTGAAGCTTTCTTT,CASTPGHFNTEAFF
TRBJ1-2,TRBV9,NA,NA,TGTGCCAGCAGCGTAAATGCAGTTGCGGGGAGCTACACCTTC,CASSVNAVAGSYTF
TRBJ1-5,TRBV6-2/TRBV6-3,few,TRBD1,TGTGCCAGCAGTCCGGACAGGGGGTCCGTCAATCAGCCCCAGCATTTT,CASSPDRGSVNQPQHF
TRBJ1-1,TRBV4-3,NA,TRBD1,TGCGCCAGCAGCCAATCGGGGACAGGTGGCCCTGAAGCTTTCTTT,CASSQSGTGGPEAFF
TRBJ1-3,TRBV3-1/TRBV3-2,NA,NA,TGTGCCAGCAGCCCTTCTCCGGGGTCTGGAAACACCATATATTTT,CASSPSPGSGNTIYF
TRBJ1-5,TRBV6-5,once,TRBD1,TGTGCCAGCAGCCAAGCAACAGGGGGCGGCCAGCCCCAGCATTTT,CASSQATGGGQPQHF
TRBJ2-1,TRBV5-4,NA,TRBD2,TGTGCCATTCCGGGACTAGCGGGGGGGCCGACGGTCAACAATGAGCAGTTCTTC,CAIPGLAGGPTVNNEQFF
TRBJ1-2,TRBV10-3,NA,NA,TGTGCCATCAGTGATCAGTTGGGGCCCTCCAACCTTAATAACTATGGCTACACCTTC,CAISDQLGPSNLNNYGYTF
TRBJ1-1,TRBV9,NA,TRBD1,TGTGCCAGCAGCACCCGGACAGGGGGGAACACTGAAGCTTTCTTT,CASSTRTGGNTEAFF
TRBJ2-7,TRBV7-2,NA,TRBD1,TGTGCCAGCAGCGTGCGACAGGGTAATTACGAGCAGTACTTC,CASSVRQGNYEQYF
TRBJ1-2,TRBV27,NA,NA,TGTGCCAGCAGTTCCGGGACAAGGCCGTATGGCTACACCTTC,CASSSGTRPYGYTF
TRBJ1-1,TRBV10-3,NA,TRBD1,TGTGCCATCAGTGAAGGACAGGGAAGGTTGACTGAAGCTTTCTTT,CAISEGQGRLTEAFF
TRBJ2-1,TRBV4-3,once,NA,TGCGCCAGCAGCCAAGTTACCGCCGGTCGTGGGCCCATCAATGAGCAGTTCTTC,CASSQVTAGRGPINEQFF
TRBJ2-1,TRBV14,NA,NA,TGTGCCAGCAGCCAAGGGCCAGGTGAGCAGTTCTTC,CASSQGPGEQFF
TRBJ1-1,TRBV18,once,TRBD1,TGTGCCAGCTCAGGGACAGGGGGTTCGAACACTGAAGCTTTCTTT,CASSGTGGSNTEAFF
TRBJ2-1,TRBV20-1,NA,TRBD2,TGCAGTACCGCCCCGGGGGGTGAGCAGTTCTTC,CSTAPGGEQFF
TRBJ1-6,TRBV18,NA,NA,TGTGCCAGCTCACCAGGGAAGCGGGGTTCACCCCTCCACTTT,CASSPGKRGSPLHF
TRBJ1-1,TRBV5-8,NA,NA,TGTGCCAGCAGCCCCGAGGGGAACACTGAAGCTTTCTTT,CASSPEGNTEAFF
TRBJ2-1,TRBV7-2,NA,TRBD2,TGTGCCAGCAGCGCGCAAGGGGCGGGAGACTCCTACAATGAGCAGTTCTTC,CASSAQGAGDSYNEQFF
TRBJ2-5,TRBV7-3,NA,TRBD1,TGTGCCAGCAGAAGCCCAGGGGGCGGAGAGACCCAGTACTTC,CASRSPGGGETQYF
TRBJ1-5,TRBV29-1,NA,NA,TGCAGCGTGGACATCCCGGGGGGGGGAACGCATTTT,CSVDIPGGGTHF
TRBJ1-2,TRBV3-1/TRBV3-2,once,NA,TGTGCCAGCAGCCTTACTCAGGGTTCCCACACCTTC,CASSLTQGSHTF
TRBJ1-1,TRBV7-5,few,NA,TGTGCCAGAAGCTTAGATTTCGCAGGGGGCCGAGCTGAAGCTTTCTTT,CARSLDFAGGRAEAFF
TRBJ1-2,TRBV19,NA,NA,TGTGCCAGTAGTATAGTAGGAGATTCCTATGGCTACACCTTC,CASSIVGDSYGYTF
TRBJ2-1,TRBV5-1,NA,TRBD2,TGCGCCAGCAGCCCGGGGACTAGCGGGGGCCAGGTGAATGAGCAGTTCTTC,CASSPGTSGGQVNEQFF
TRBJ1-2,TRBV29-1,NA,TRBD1,TGCAGCGTTGCGAGACAGGGAAGGAGCTATGGCTACACCTTC,CSVARQGRSYGYTF
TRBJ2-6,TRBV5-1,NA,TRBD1,TGCGCCAGCAGGGGGCAGGGGGCGTCTGGGGCCAACGTCCTGACTTTC,CASRGQGASGANVLTF
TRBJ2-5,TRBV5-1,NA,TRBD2,TGCGCCAGCAGCCCGGGGACTAGCGGGGGACAAGAGACCCAGTACTTC,CASSPGTSGGQETQYF
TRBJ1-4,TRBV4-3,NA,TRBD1,TGCGCCAGCAGCCAAGGGGGACAGGGGGGGAATGAAAAACTGTTTTTT,CASSQGGQGGNEKLFF
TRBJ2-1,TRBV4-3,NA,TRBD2,TGCGCCAGCAGCCATCTCGGGGGGGCCCACTTCTATGAGCAGTTCTTC,CASSHLGGAHFYEQFF
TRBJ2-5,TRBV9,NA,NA,TGTGCCAGCAGCTCTCTGGGGGGTCCTGGGGCGACCCAGTACTTC,CASSSLGGPGATQYF
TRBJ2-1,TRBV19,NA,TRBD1,TGTGCCAGTAGTACCCCGGGACAGGGGGCCCCCGATGAGCAGTTCTTC,CASSTPGQGAPDEQFF
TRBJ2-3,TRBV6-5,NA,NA,TGTGCCAGCAGTTACAAATCACAGGATTGGGGTGATACGCAGTATTTT,CASSYKSQDWGDTQYF
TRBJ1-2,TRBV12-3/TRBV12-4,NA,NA,TGTGCCAGCAGCCTCCACGAGGTTGATGGCTACACCTTC,CASSLHEVDGYTF
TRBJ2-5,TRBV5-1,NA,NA,TGCGCCAGCAGCTTGGTAGGCCGGGGGGAGACCCAGTACTTC,CASSLVGRGETQYF
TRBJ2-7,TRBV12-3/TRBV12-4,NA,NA,TGTGCCAGCAGCCTCCTCTCCTACGAGCAGTACTTC,CASSLLSYEQYF
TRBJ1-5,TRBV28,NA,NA,TGTGCCAGCAGTTTCTCAGGTCAGCCCCAGCATTTT,CASSFSGQPQHF
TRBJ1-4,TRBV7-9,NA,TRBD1,TGTGCCAGCCGACGGGGGACAGGGAATGAAAAACTGTTTTTT,CASRRGTGNEKLFF
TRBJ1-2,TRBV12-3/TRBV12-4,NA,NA,TGTGCCTCCTATGGGGGGGGGCAGGGCTACACCTTC,CASYGGGQGYTF
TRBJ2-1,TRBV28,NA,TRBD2,TGTGCCAGCAGTTTCTATAGCGGGGGGGCGGGCGAGCAGTTCTTC,CASSFYSGGAGEQFF
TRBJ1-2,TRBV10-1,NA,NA,TGCGCCAGCAGTGAGTGGAACAGACCTAACTATGGCTACACCTTC,CASSEWNRPNYGYTF
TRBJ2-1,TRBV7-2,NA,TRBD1,TGTGCCAGCAGCTCAAAGACAGGGGGCAAGTTCTTC,CASSSKTGGKFF
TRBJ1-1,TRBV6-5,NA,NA,TGTGCCAGCAGTTACTCCCAGCTCGGGAAAGCTTTCTTT,CASSYSQLGKAFF
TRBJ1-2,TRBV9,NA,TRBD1,TGTGCCAGCAGCGCGACGACAGGGTCTGATGGCTACACCTTC,CASSATTGSDGYTF
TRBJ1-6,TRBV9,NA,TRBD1,TGTGCCAGCAGCGTAAACAGGGGATATAATAATTCACCCCTCCACTTT,CASSVNRGYNNSPLHF
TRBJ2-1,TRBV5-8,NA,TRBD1,TGTGCCAGCAGCTTGAGACAGGGGCAGTTCTTC,CASSLRQGQFF